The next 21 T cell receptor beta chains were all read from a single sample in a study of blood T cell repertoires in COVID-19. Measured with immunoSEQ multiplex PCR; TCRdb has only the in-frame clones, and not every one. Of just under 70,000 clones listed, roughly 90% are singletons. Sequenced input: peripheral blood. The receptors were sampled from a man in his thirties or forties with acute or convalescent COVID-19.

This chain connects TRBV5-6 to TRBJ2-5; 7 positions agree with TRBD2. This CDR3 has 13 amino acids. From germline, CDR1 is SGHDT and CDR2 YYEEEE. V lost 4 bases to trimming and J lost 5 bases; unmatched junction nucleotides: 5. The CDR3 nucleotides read TGTGCCAGCAGCCGAACAGCGGGGGAGACCCAGTACTTC. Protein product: CASSRTAGETQYF.

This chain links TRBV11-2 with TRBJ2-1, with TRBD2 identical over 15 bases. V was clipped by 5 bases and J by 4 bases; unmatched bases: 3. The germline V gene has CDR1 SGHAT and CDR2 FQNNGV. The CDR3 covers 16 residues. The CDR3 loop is CASSRTSGRAYNEQFF. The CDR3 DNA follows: TGTGCCAGCAGCAGGACTAGCGGGAGGGCGTACAATGAGCAGTTCTTC.

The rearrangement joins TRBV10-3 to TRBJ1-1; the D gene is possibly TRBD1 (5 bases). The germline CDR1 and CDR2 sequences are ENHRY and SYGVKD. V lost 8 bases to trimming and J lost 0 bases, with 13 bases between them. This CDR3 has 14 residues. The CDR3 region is CAIGGMGMNTEAFF. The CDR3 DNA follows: TGTGCCATCGGGGGGATGGGGATGAACACTGAAGCTTTCTTT.

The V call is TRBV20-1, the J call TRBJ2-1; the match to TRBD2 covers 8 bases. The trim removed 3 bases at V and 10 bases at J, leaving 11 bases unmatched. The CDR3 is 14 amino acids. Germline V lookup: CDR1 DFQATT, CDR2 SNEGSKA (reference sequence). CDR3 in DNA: TGCAGTGCTAGTGAAGCGGGAGCACCGGAGGAGCAGTTCTTC. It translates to CSASEAGAPEEQFF.

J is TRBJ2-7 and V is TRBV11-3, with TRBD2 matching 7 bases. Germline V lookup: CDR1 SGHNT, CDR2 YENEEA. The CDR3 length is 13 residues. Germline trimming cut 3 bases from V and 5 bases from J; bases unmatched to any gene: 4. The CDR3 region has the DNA TGTGCCAGCAGCTTGGGGGGGTTCAACGAGCAGTACTTC. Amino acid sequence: CASSLGGFNEQYF.

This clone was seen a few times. CDR3 sequence reads: CASSLSGTGRGEQYF. CDR3 DNA: TGTGCCAGCAGTTTGTCCGGGACAGGGAGGGGAGAGCAGTACTTC. This chain joins TRBV27 and TRBJ2-7; 9 bases line up with TRBD1. This CDR3 comprises 15 residues. The V gene end was trimmed by 3 bases and the J gene end by 7 bases; junction bases not matched to a gene: 10. The germline V gene has CDR1 MNHEY and CDR2 SMNVEV (reference sequence).

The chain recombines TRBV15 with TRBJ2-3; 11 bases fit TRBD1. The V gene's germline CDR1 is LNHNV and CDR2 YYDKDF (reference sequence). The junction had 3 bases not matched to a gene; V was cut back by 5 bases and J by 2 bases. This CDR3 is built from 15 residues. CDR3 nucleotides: TGTGCCACCAGCGAGGGACAGGGGGACACAGATACGCAGTATTTT. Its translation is CATSEGQGDTDTQYF.

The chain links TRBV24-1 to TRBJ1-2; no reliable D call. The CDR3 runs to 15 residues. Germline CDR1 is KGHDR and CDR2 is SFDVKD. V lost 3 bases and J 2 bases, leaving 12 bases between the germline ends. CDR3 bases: TGTGCCACCAGTGATGGCGCAGGAGGGAACTATGGCTACACCTTC. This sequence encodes CATSDGAGGNYGYTF.

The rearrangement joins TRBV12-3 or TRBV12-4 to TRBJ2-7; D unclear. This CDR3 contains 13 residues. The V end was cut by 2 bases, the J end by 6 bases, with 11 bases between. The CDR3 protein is CASSLSLYLEQYF. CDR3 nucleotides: TGTGCCAGCAGTTTATCACTATACCTCGAGCAGTACTTC.

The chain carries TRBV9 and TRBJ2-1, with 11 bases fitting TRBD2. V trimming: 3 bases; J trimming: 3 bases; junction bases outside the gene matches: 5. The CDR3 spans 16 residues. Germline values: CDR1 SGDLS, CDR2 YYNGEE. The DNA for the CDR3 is TGTGCCAGCAGCGGGGCAGGGACTAGCGGCTACAATGAGCAGTTCTTC. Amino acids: CASSGAGTSGYNEQFF.

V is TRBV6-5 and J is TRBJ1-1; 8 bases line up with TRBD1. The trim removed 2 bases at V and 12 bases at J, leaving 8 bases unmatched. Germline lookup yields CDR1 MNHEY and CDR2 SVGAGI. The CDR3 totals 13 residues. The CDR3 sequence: CASSYPSTGVPFF. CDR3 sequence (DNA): TGTGCCAGCAGTTACCCCTCGACAGGGGTACCTTTCTTT.

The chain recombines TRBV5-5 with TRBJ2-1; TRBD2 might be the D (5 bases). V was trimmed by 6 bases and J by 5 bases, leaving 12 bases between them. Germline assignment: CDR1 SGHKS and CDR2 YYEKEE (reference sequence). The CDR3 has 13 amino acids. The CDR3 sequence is CASITSDHNEQFF. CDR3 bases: TGTGCCAGCATAACTAGTGACCACAATGAGCAGTTCTTC. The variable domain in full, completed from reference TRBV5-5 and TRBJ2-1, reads DAGVTQSPTHLIKTRGQQVTLRCSPISGHKSVSWYQQVLGQGPQFIFQYYEKEERGRGNFPDRFSARQFPNYSSELNVNALLLGDSALYLCASITSDHNEQFFGPGTRLTVL.

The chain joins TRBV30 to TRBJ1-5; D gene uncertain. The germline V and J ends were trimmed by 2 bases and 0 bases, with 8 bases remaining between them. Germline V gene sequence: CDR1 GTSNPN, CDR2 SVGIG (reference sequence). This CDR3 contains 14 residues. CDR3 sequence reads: CAWSPGPSNQPQHF. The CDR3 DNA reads TGTGCCTGGAGTCCTGGCCCTAGCAATCAGCCCCAGCATTTT.

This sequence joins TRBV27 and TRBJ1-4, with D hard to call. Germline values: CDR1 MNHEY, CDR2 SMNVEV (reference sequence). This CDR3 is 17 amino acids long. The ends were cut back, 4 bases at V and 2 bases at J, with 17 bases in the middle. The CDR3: CASSSPLEGGTNEKLFF. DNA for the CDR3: TGTGCCAGCAGTTCCCCCCTTGAGGGTGGGACTAATGAAAAACTGTTTTTT.

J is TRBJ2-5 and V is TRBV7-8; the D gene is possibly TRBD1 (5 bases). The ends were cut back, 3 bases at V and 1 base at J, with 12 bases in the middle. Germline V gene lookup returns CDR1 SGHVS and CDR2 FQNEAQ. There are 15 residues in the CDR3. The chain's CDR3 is CASSFRETAQETQYF. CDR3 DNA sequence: TGTGCCAGCAGCTTTAGAGAGACAGCCCAAGAGACCCAGTACTTC.

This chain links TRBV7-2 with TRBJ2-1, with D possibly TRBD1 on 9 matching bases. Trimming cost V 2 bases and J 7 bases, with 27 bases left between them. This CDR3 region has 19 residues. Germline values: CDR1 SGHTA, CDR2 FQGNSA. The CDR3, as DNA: TGTGCCAGCAGCTTAAAATTCTCCGGGGCGGGAGGACAGGGGAATGAGCAGTTCTTC. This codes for CASSLKFSGAGGQGNEQFF.

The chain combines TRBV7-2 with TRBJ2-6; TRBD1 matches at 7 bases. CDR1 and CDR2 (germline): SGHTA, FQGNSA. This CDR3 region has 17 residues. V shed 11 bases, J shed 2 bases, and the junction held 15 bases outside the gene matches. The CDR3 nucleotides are TGTGCCTCCACCCCGGGACAGACCTTAGCTGGGGCCAACGTCCTGACTTTC. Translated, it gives CASTPGQTLAGANVLTF. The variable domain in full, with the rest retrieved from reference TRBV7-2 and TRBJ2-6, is GAGVSQSPSNKVTEKGKDVELRCDPISGHTALYWYRQSLGQGLEFLIYFQGNSAPDKSGLPSDRFSAERTGGSVSTLTIQRTQQEDSAVYLCASTPGQTLAGANVLTFGAGSRLTVL.

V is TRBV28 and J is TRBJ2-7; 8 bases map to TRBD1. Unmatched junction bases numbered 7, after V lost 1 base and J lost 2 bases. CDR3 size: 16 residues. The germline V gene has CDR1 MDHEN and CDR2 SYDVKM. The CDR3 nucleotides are TGTGCCAGCAGTTTATACTCCCCACAGGGGGCCTACGAGCAGTACTTC. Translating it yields CASSLYSPQGAYEQYF.

CDR3 sequence reads: CASSHRLSGGRDTQYF. The DNA of the CDR3 is TGTGCCAGCAGCCACAGGCTGTCGGGAGGGAGAGATACGCAGTATTTT. The genes are TRBV11-2 and TRBJ2-3; 8 bases match TRBD2. This CDR3 spans 16 amino acids. V was clipped by 5 bases and J by 5 bases; unmatched bases: 12. Germline V gives CDR1 SGHAT, CDR2 FQNNGV.

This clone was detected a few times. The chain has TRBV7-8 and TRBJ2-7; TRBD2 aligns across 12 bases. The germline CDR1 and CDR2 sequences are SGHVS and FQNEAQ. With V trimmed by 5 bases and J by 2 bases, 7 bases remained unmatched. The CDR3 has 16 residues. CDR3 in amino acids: CASSRFLAGGPYEQYF. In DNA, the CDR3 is TGTGCCAGCAGCCGCTTTCTAGCGGGAGGGCCCTACGAGCAGTACTTC.

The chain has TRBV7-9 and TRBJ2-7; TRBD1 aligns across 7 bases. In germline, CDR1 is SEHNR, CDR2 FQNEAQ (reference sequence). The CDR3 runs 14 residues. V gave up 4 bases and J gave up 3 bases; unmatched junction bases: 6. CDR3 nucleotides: TGTGCCAGCAGCTCAACTAGGGACAGCTACGAGCAGTACTTC. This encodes CASSSTRDSYEQYF.